The 29 T cell receptor beta chains given below trace back to one sample, sequenced in a study of cytomegalovirus exposure and HLA in healthy donors. Primers: 60 Vbeta forward and 13 Jbeta reverse. Only in-frame clones appear in the TCRdb table, and some are missing; sequencing was by immunoSEQ multiplex PCR. The sample lists about 270,000 clones, about 66% seen once, with about 2.2% in the top ten. Sequenced: PBMCs. The receptors shown here come from a female donor in good health and CMV-seronegative.

The chain joins TRBV7-8 to TRBJ2-7, with 7 bases that match TRBD1. V gave up 2 bases and J gave up 5 bases; unmatched junction bases: 6. Germline V gene sequence: CDR1 SGHVS, CDR2 FQNEAQ. CDR3 size: 14 residues. The CDR3 coding sequence is TGTGCCAGCAGCTTACCCGGACAGGTCAACGAGCAGTACTTC. Translation: CASSLPGQVNEQYF.

This clone was seen a few times. This chain uses TRBV5-6 with TRBJ2-3, with D hard to call. The germline gives CDR1 SGHDT, CDR2 YYEEEE. V lost 4 bases to trimming and J lost 2 bases, with 8 bases between them. The CDR3 length is 13 residues. CDR3 nucleotide sequence: TGTGCCAGCAGCCCCCTGTCCACAGATACGCAGTATTTT. Protein: CASSPLSTDTQYF.

The chain recombines TRBV28 with TRBJ2-5; TRBD2 matches at 8 bases. The closer fit of TRBJ2-7 to the DNA end suggests the J call may be wrong. This CDR3 is built from 13 residues. CDR1 MDHEN and CDR2 SYDVKM come from the germline V gene. The DNA of the CDR3 is TGTGCCAGCGCCGGGGGACTAGTCTACGAGCAGTACTTC. Encoded protein: CASAGGLVYEQYF.

The CDR3 sequence is CASSVAARDFHYGYTF. CDR3 nucleotides: TGTGCCAGCAGCGTGGCTGCCCGGGACTTCCACTATGGCTACACCTTC. The J gene is TRBJ1-2, the V gene TRBV9, with D tentatively TRBD1 (5 bases). From germline, CDR1 is SGDLS and CDR2 YYNGEE. The CDR3 is 16 residues long. Trimming left V 2 bases short and J 3 bases short, with 17 bases between.

The V gene is TRBV7-9, the J gene TRBJ1-2; the D gene is possibly TRBD1 (5 bases). The CDR3 length is 13 residues. The germline V gene encodes CDR1 SEHNR and CDR2 FQNEAQ (reference sequence). The germline V and J ends were trimmed by 7 bases and 2 bases, with 11 bases remaining between them. The DNA for the CDR3 is TGTGCCAGCACAGGGCCGATGAACTATGGCTACACCTTC. The encoded protein is CASTGPMNYGYTF.

The genes are TRBV28 and TRBJ2-5; maybe TRBD1 (5 bases). The V gene lost 1 base and the J gene lost 4 bases, with 13 bases spanning the gap. This CDR3 region has 15 residues. Germline V gives CDR1 MDHEN, CDR2 SYDVKM. CDR3 region: CASSLSAGFGETQYF. CDR3 sequence (DNA): TGTGCCAGCAGTTTATCGGCAGGGTTTGGAGAGACCCAGTACTTC.

The V and J genes are TRBV7-2 and TRBJ1-2; D is uncertain. The CDR3 is 14 amino acids. Trimming took off 1 base at V and 7 bases at J, with 13 bases between the two ends. Germline CDR1 and CDR2: SGHTA and FQGNSA. The CDR3 is CASSLDPRMGGYTF. The CDR3 coding sequence is TGTGCCAGCAGCTTAGATCCGCGGATGGGTGGCTACACCTTC.

On this clone: One end of the junction is discordant with germline, which a read error may explain. The chain is built from TRBV7-9 and TRBJ2-7; D ambiguous. The CDR3 consists of 13 residues. The germline V gene has CDR1 SEHNR and CDR2 FQNEAQ (reference sequence). This CDR3 reads CSSSLYSSDEQYF. The CDR3 DNA follows: TGTTCCAGCAGCTTATACAGTTCCGACGAGCAGTACTTC.

The chain carries TRBV29-1 and TRBJ1-4; D unresolved. The V end lost 4 bases, the J end lost 4 bases, and 4 bases lay between the germline ends. The germline V gene has CDR1 SQVTM and CDR2 ANQGSEA. The CDR3 totals 11 residues. This CDR3 is CSVANNEKLFF. CDR3 coding DNA: TGCAGCGTTGCTAATAATGAAAAACTGTTTTTT.

The chain links TRBV5-1 to TRBJ2-1, with 14 bases that match TRBD2. The junction had 15 bases not matched to a gene; V was cut back by 3 bases and J by 7 bases. Per the germline V gene, CDR1 is SGHRS and CDR2 is YFSETQ. This CDR3 is built from 19 residues. The CDR3 coding sequence is TGCGCCAGCAGCTCCGCCGGGGACATCTGGACTAGCGGGAGGAATGAGCAGTTCTTC. It codes for CASSSAGDIWTSGRNEQFF.

Only a few counts were recorded for this clone. The gene calls are TRBV5-1 and TRBJ2-5; perhaps TRBD1 as D (6 bases). The end of the DNA aligns better with TRBJ2-7, so the J call may be wrong. This CDR3 region has 15 residues. The germline V gene encodes CDR1 SGHRS and CDR2 YFSETQ. The CDR3 sequence is CASSTGQRYPYEQYF. The CDR3, as DNA: TGCGCCAGCAGCACCGGACAGAGGTACCCCTACGAGCAGTACTTC.

This chain connects TRBV18 to TRBJ1-1, with 7 bases identical to TRBD1. The CDR3 has 14 amino acids. Germline V gives CDR1 KGHSH, CDR2 LQKENI. The V and J ends lost 4 bases and 7 bases, in that order; junction bases with no gene match: 9. DNA of the CDR3: TGTGCCAGCTCACAAACCAGGGACAGAAATGAAGCTTTCTTT. Its protein product is CASSQTRDRNEAFF. Full variable domain (rest looked up from reference TRBV18 and TRBJ1-1): NAGVMQNPRHLVRRRGQEARLRCSPMKGHSHVYWYRQLPEEGLKFMVYLQKENIIDESGMPKERFSAEFPKEGPSILRIQQVVRGDSAAYFCASSQTRDRNEAFFGQGTRLTVV.

Here the CDR3 reads CASVWASGPPEQYF. The CDR3 nucleotides are TGTGCCAGCGTTTGGGCTAGCGGACCCCCCGAGCAGTACTTC. The chain carries TRBV2 and TRBJ2-7, with 7 bases fitting TRBD2. The CDR3 is made up of 14 amino acids. Losses at the gene ends were 8 bases for V and 6 bases for J; bases not matched to a gene: 13. The V gene's germline CDR1 is SNHLY and CDR2 FYNNEI.

The chain employs TRBV5-1 and TRBJ2-2, with 7 bases aligning to TRBD2. The V and J ends lost 0 bases and 7 bases, in that order; junction bases with no gene match: 12. Germline CDR1 is SGHRS and CDR2 is YFSETQ. The CDR3 covers 17 residues. The CDR3 loop is CASSLALGGSGFGELFF. The CDR3 DNA follows: TGCGCCAGCAGCTTGGCCTTAGGCGGGAGCGGTTTCGGGGAGCTGTTTTTT.

This chain connects TRBV28 to TRBJ2-7, with a weak D call TRBD2 (7 bases). The germline V and J ends were trimmed by 8 bases and 1 base, with 15 bases remaining between them. CDR3 length: 14 amino acids. CDR1 and CDR2 from the germline V gene are MDHEN and SYDVKM. The CDR3 DNA is TGTGCCAGCGAAGGGGGGGCGACTTCCTACGAGCAGTACTTC. Translated, it gives CASEGGATSYEQYF.

The table lists this clone with a few counts. V is TRBV23-1 and J is TRBJ2-5; D perhaps matches TRBD1 (6 bases). TRBV23-1 is an ORF, and what it does is uncertain. V gave up 5 bases and J gave up 3 bases, with 16 bases separating them. The CDR3 runs to 15 residues. The CDR3 loop reads CASSCLSGAKETQYF. As DNA, the CDR3 is TGCGCCAGCAGTTGTTTGTCAGGGGCCAAAGAGACCCAGTACTTC.

The chain links TRBV27 to TRBJ1-2; tentatively, D is TRBD1 (6 bases). Germline values: CDR1 MNHEY, CDR2 SMNVEV (reference sequence). The V end was cut by 5 bases, the J end by 4 bases, with 11 bases between. This CDR3 spans 13 amino acids. The DNA of the CDR3 is TGTGCCAGCAGTCCAGGGGCCAGCTATGGCTACACCTTC. It encodes CASSPGASYGYTF.

This chain connects TRBV9 to TRBJ2-3; 9 nucleotides match TRBD2. V dropped 4 bases and J dropped 6; count of bases not matched to a gene: 9. Germline lookup yields CDR1 SGDLS and CDR2 YYNGEE. CDR3 length: 15 amino acids. The chain's CDR3 is CASSSTSGPLDTQYF. CDR3 in DNA: TGTGCCAGCAGCTCGACTAGCGGCCCCCTCGATACGCAGTATTTT.

The chain is built from TRBV7-9 and TRBJ1-2; no clear D. The V end was cut by 5 bases, the J end by 7 bases, with 17 bases between. The CDR3 contains 14 residues. Germline-derived CDR1 and CDR2 are SEHNR and FQNEAQ (reference sequence). CDR3 sequence: CASSQWSPEGGYTF. The CDR3, as DNA: TGTGCCAGCAGCCAATGGAGTCCTGAAGGTGGCTACACCTTC. Using reference TRBV7-9 and TRBJ1-2 for the parts outside the CDR3, the full variable domain is DTGVSQNPRHKITKRGQNVTFRCDPISEHNRLYWYRQTLGQGPEFLTYFQNEAQLEKSRLLSDRFSAERPKGSFSTLEIQRTEQGDSAMYLCASSQWSPEGGYTFGSGTRLTVV.

The chain combines TRBV5-8 with TRBJ2-7; the match to TRBD2 covers 13 bases. The CDR3 runs to 17 residues. Germline V CDR1 and CDR2: SGHTS, YDEGEE. The junction had 12 bases not matched to a gene; V was cut back by 3 bases and J by 6 bases. This CDR3 is CASSSSRGTSGNGEQYF. The CDR3 DNA is TGTGCCAGCAGCTCCTCGCGCGGGACTAGCGGGAACGGCGAGCAGTACTTC.

The rearrangement joins TRBV11-3 to TRBJ2-3; 12 bases match TRBD2. Germline V lookup: CDR1 SGHNT, CDR2 YENEEA. The CDR3 is made up of 17 amino acids. The junction had 2 bases not matched to a gene; V was cut back by 1 base and J by 0 bases. The CDR3 protein is CASSLGTSGDSTDTQYF. CDR3 nucleotide sequence: TGTGCCAGCAGCTTAGGGACTAGCGGGGATAGCACAGATACGCAGTATTTT. The full variable domain, rest sourced from reference TRBV11-3 and TRBJ2-3, is EAGVVQSPRYKIIEKKQPVAFWCNPISGHNTLYWYLQNLGQGPELLIRYENEEAVDDSQLPKDRFSAERLKGVDSTLKIQPAELGDSAVYLCASSLGTSGDSTDTQYFGPGTRLTVL.

The V call is TRBV28, the J call TRBJ2-4; D remains ambiguous. The length of the CDR3 is 14 residues. Between the trimmed V and J ends, which lost 3 bases and 0 bases, there was a span of 6 bases. Germline CDR1 is MDHEN and CDR2 is SYDVKM. CDR3 sequence reads: CASSLFLAKNIQYF. CDR3 coding DNA: TGTGCCAGCAGTTTGTTCCTAGCCAAAAACATTCAGTACTTC.

V usage is TRBV7-9 and J usage is TRBJ2-1; 8 bases align to TRBD2. CDR3 length: 15 residues. V lost 2 bases to trimming and J lost 7 bases; unmatched junction nucleotides: 7. Germline V gives CDR1 SEHNR, CDR2 FQNEAQ (reference sequence). The CDR3 reads CASSLLPGLVNEQFF. CDR3 nucleotides: TGTGCCAGCAGCTTACTACCGGGACTAGTTAATGAGCAGTTCTTC.

The chain is built from TRBV2 and TRBJ2-1, with D unresolved. Germline CDR1 and CDR2: SNHLY and FYNNEI. The CDR3 runs 14 residues. V was shortened by 0 bases and J by 7 bases, with 10 bases between the two germline ends. The DNA of the CDR3 is TGTGCCAGCAGTGAAGCCACGGTAACTAATGAGCAGTTCTTC. It yields the protein CASSEATVTNEQFF.

The chain has TRBV27 and TRBJ2-7; D may be TRBD1 (6 bases). The ends were cut back, 7 bases at V and 0 bases at J, with 28 bases in the middle. CDR3 length equals 19 residues. Germline assignment: CDR1 MNHEY and CDR2 SMNVEV (reference sequence). CDR3 DNA sequence: TGTGCCAGCACGCGAACCGGGACATTGGGGGCCAGGAGCTCCTACGAGCAGTACTTC. Amino acid sequence: CASTRTGTLGARSSYEQYF.

This clone was observed once. This sample also contains other DNA sequences that code for the same CDR3. The CDR3 loop reads CAWSVPAGAYEQYF. DNA for the CDR3: TGTGCCTGGAGTGTGCCAGCGGGGGCCTACGAGCAGTACTTC. The chain uses TRBV30 and TRBJ2-7, with 8 bases identical to TRBD2. J was trimmed by 2 bases and V by 0 bases; bases with no gene match: 3. Per the germline V gene, CDR1 is GTSNPN and CDR2 is SVGIG (reference sequence). This CDR3 is built from 14 residues.

V and J are TRBV18 and TRBJ1-1, with D uncertain. The CDR3 is 11 amino acids. Deletions cut 5 bases from V and 8 bases from J, with 9 bases between. Per germline, CDR1 KGHSH and CDR2 LQKENI. This CDR3 is CASSAQKEAFF. The CDR3 DNA is TGTGCCAGCTCAGCTCAGAAAGAAGCTTTCTTT.

V gene TRBV14 combines with J gene TRBJ2-7; D is possibly TRBD2 (6 bases). The germline V and J ends were trimmed by 1 base and 5 bases, with 9 bases remaining between them. Per the germline V gene, CDR1 is SGHDN and CDR2 is FVKESK. CDR3 size: 13 residues. The CDR3 region is CASSQGPGDEQYF. In DNA form, the CDR3 reads TGTGCCAGCAGCCAAGGCCCGGGGGACGAGCAGTACTTC.

The chain has TRBV19 and TRBJ2-1, with D perhaps matching TRBD1 (5 bases). Germline CDR1 reads LNHDA; CDR2 reads SQIVND (reference sequence). This CDR3 is built from 15 residues. V dropped 5 bases and J dropped 3 bases, with 14 bases sitting between them. This chain's CDR3 is CASSPDTQRYNEQFF. DNA of the CDR3: TGTGCCAGTAGTCCGGACACACAACGCTACAATGAGCAGTTCTTC.